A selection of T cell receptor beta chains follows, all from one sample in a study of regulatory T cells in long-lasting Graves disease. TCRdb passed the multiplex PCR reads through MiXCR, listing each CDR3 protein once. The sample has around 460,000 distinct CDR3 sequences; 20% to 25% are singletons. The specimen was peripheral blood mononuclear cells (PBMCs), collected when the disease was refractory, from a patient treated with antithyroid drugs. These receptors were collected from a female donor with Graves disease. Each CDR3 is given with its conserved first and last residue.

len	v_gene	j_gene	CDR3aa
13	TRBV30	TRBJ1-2	CAWSVRAGVGYTF
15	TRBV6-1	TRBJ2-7	CASSPLRTGVDEQYF
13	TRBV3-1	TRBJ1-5	CASSQGVGQPQHF
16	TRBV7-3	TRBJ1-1	CASSLTETEGNTEAFF
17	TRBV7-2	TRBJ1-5	CASSSHTGDGSNQPQHF
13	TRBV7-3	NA	CASSLGLLGEQFF
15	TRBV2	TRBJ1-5	CASSEGMTVNQPQHF
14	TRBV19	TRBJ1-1	CASSEGQGVTEAFF
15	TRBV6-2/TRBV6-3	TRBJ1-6	CASSYSNVGNSPLHF
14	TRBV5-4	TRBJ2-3	CASSPRGGTDTQYF
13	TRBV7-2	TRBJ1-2	CASSADRGDGYTF
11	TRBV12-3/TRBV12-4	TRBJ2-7	CASSSMYEQYF
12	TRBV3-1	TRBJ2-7	CASSQEPDEQYF
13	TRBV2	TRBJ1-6	CASNRGGNSPLHF
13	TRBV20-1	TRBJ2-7	CSARPEVSYEQYF
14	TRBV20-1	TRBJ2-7	CSARVPGTGYEQYF
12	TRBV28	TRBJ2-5	CASRGPWETQYF
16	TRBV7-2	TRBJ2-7	CASSSTPRTSQYEQYF
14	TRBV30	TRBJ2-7	CAWSVQSGFYEQYF
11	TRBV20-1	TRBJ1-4	CSAWDREKLFF
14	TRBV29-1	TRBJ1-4	CSVAPKSTNEKLFF
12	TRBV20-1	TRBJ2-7	CSARPTGYEQYF
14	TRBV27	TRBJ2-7	CASSPTNTGGEQYF
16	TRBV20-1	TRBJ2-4	CSARDLFRDPGNIQYF
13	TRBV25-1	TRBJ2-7	CASSSFRTHEQYF
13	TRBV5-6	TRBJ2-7	CASTQGSSHEQYF
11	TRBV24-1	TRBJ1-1	CATSSGTEAFF
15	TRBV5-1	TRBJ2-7	CASSPSGTLGFEQYF
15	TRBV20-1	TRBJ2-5	CSALTGKMYQETQYF
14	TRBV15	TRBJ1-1	CATSQWGGNTEAFF
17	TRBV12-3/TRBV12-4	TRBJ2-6	CASRKWESPPGANVLTF
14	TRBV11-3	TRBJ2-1	CASQAGLSYNEQFF
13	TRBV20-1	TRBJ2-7	CSASGLNGYEQYF
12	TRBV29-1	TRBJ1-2	CSVADRGYGYTF
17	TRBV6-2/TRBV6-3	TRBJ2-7	CASSYSNPGLAGYEQYF
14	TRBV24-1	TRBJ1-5	CATSDSTGARAQHF
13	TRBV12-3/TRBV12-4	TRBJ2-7	CASGTSFSYEQYF
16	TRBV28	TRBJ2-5	CASSYRTEDRTETQYF
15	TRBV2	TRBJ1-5	CASSEAPGSNQPQHF
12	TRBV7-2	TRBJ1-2	CASSSSNYGYTF
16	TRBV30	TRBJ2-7	CAWSVQGGAFPYEQYF
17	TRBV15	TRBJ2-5	CATSRDWLAGLQETQYF
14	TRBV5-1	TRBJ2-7	CASSIGQGAYEQYF
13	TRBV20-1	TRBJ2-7	CSASGVPDYEQYF